The next 14 T cell receptor beta chains were all read from a single sample in a study of identical twins. One entry per CDR3 protein, called by TCRdb with MiXCR from the 5' RACE reads. The sample lists roughly 750,000 distinct CDR3 sequences, 21% occurring once. The data also belong to a second study, concerning T cells expressing NK-cell markers.

The source material was PBMCs. Receptors were obtained from a woman under 30 in good health.

This clonotype was observed many times. This chain connects TRBV12-3 or TRBV12-4 to TRBJ1-1; D gene unclear. The CDR3 contains 13 residues. V was shortened by 6 bases and J by 2 bases, with 10 bases between the two germline ends. CDR3 nucleotide sequence: TGTGCCAGCAGCTTGGGCTCCAACACTGAAGCTTTCTTT. Residues: CASSLGSNTEAFF.

This clonotype was counted between two and nine times. The chain is built from TRBV28 and TRBJ2-7; D is perhaps TRBD2 (6 bases). The V end was cut by 6 bases, the J end by 7 bases, with 19 bases between. The CDR3 has 14 amino acids. CDR1 is MDHEN and CDR2 is SYDVKM in the germline V gene. The CDR3 DNA reads TGTGCCAGCAGCTATCACAGGAGGGGTGGGGAGCAGTACTTC. This encodes CASSYHRRGGEQYF.

This chain links TRBV7-2 with TRBJ2-7; D is unresolved. In germline, CDR1 is SGHTA, CDR2 FQGNSA. This CDR3 spans 14 amino acids. V was clipped by 3 bases and J by 0 bases, with 9 bases between them. This CDR3 reads CASSLKLGSYEQYF. Here the CDR3 DNA reads TGTGCCAGCAGCTTGAAACTCGGCTCCTACGAGCAGTACTTC.

The chain employs TRBV6-1 and TRBJ1-1; TRBD1 is a possible D gene (6 bases). There are 14 residues in the CDR3. Germline CDR1 reads MNHNS; CDR2 reads SASEGT. Deletions cut 2 bases from V and 3 bases from J, with 10 bases between. The CDR3 loop is CASSEQGSDTEAFF. CDR3 DNA: TGTGCCAGCAGTGAACAGGGGAGTGACACTGAAGCTTTCTTT.

This clonotype occurred many times. CDR3: CASNPTPTGELFF. The CDR3 nucleotides read TGTGCCAGCAACCCCACGCCGACCGGGGAGCTGTTTTTT. This chain connects TRBV9 to TRBJ2-2; D remains unclear. Deletions cut 6 bases from V and 5 bases from J, with 11 bases between. Per germline, CDR1 SGDLS and CDR2 YYNGEE. The CDR3 has 13 amino acids.

V is TRBV6-5 and J is TRBJ1-3; no clear D gene. Trimming cost V 2 bases and J 5 bases, with 10 bases left between them. Germline lookup yields CDR1 MNHEY and CDR2 SVGAGI. There are 14 residues in the CDR3. In DNA form, the CDR3 reads TGTGCCAGCAGTTACGGTTCCACTAGAAACACCATATATTTT. As protein: CASSYGSTRNTIYF.

This clonotype was counted between two and nine times. This rearrangement joins TRBV20-1 to TRBJ2-7; 11 positions agree with TRBD1. J gave up 1 base and V 1 base, and 6 bases lay outside the gene matches. The CDR3 length is 16 residues. Germline V gives CDR1 DFQATT, CDR2 SNEGSKA (reference sequence). The CDR3 DNA follows: TGCAGTGCTAGAGCCCAGGACAGGGGGCCTTCCTACGAGCAGTACTTC. Encoded protein: CSARAQDRGPSYEQYF.

This sequence joins TRBV5-6 and TRBJ2-3, with D possibly TRBD2 on 5 matching bases. Germline lookup yields CDR1 SGHDT and CDR2 YYEEEE. This CDR3 region has 15 residues. With 7 bases removed from V and 9 bases from J, the gap between germline ends came to 24 bases. CDR3 protein: CASGPVELERATQYF. CDR3 nucleotides: TGTGCCAGCGGTCCCGTGGAGCTAGAGAGGGCGACGCAGTATTTT.

The chain recombines TRBV20-1 with TRBJ2-7; D is unclear. CDR3 length: 13 residues. Germline CDR1 DFQATT, CDR2 SNEGSKA (reference sequence). Trimming left V 2 bases short and J 2 bases short, with 10 bases between. The DNA of the CDR3 is TGCAGTGCTAGATCTGGTAAAGCCTACGAGCAGTACTTC. This translates into CSARSGKAYEQYF.

This clonotype was seen ten or more times. The chain links TRBV12-3 or TRBV12-4 to TRBJ2-7; D is uncertain. This CDR3 is 12 amino acids long. Trimming took 4 bases from V and 0 from J, leaving 4 bases between them. The CDR3 loop is CASSSSSYEQYF. CDR3 bases: TGTGCCAGCAGTTCCAGCTCCTACGAGCAGTACTTC.

This clonotype occurred a few times. This chain links TRBV20-1 with TRBJ2-3; 9 bases fit TRBD2. V lost 3 bases and J lost 6; bases outside the gene matches: 10. CDR3 length equals 15 residues. Germline V lookup: CDR1 DFQATT, CDR2 SNEGSKA (reference sequence). The CDR3 sequence: CSARDRRGGRDTQYF. CDR3 coding DNA: TGCAGTGCTAGGGATCGGCGGGGGGGCCGGGATACGCAGTATTTT.

The V and J genes are TRBV5-4 and TRBJ2-1, with 14 positions matching TRBD2. This CDR3 is built from 15 residues. Losses at the gene ends were 4 bases for V and 6 bases for J; bases not matched to a gene: 3. Germline lookup yields CDR1 SGHNT and CDR2 YYREEE (reference sequence). The CDR3 protein is CASSTGLAGANEQFF. DNA for the CDR3: TGTGCCAGCAGCACGGGACTAGCGGGGGCCAATGAGCAGTTCTTC.

The chain joins TRBV12-3 or TRBV12-4 to TRBJ2-4, with TRBD1 identical over 7 bases. V dropped 6 bases and J dropped 7; count of bases not matched to a gene: 9. There are 14 residues in the CDR3. The CDR3 sequence is CASSGDRVGNIQYF. The CDR3 DNA is TGTGCCAGCAGCGGAGACAGGGTGGGGAACATTCAGTACTTC.

This clonotype has a handful of counts. The chain combines TRBV12-3 or TRBV12-4 with TRBJ2-1; 16 nucleotides line up with TRBD2. Trimming cost V 2 bases and J 10 bases; bases outside gene matches: 8. This CDR3 region has 17 residues. The CDR3 sequence: CASSLQIGTSGRAEQFF. In DNA, the CDR3 is TGTGCCAGCAGTTTACAAATCGGGACTAGCGGGAGGGCCGAGCAGTTCTTC.